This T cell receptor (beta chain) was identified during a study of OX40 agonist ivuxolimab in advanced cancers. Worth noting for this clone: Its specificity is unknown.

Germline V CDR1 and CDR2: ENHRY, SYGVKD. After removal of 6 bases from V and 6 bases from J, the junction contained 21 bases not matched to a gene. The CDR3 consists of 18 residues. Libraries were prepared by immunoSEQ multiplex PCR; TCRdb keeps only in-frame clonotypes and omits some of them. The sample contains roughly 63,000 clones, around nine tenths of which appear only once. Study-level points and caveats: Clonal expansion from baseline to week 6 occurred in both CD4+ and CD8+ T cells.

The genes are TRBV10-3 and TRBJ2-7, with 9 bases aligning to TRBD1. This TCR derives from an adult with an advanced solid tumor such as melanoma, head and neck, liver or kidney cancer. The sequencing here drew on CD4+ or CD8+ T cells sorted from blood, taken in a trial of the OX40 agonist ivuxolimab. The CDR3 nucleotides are TGTGCCATCAGCGCATTGCCGGGACAGGGAAAAATTCAGGGCGAGCAGTACTTC. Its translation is CAISALPGQGKIQGEQYF.